This T cell receptor (beta chain) was documented in a study of T-cell reconstitution after alpha-beta-depleted transplantation in children. This clonotype was observed a few times. What it binds is not known. General study findings and limits: T-cell numbers and diversity one year post-transplant derived largely from freshly generated T cells. Surviving recipient T cells and thymic progenitors accounted for the high day-60 TCRbeta diversity observed in some patients.

This CDR3 has 16 amino acids. J gave up 0 bases and V 4 bases, and 5 bases lay outside the gene matches. Per the germline V gene, CDR1 is SGHRS and CDR2 is YFSETQ. TCRbeta library construction was performed incorporating unique molecular identifiers. One entry per CDR3 protein results from TCRdb running MiXCR on the PCR reads. The sample has just under 350,000 distinct CDR3 sequences, under 20% seen once. The TCR sequence derives from a male patient between 2 and 9 years old who had a stem cell transplant for acute lymphoblastic leukemia, so the T cells may come from the graft donor. The chain combines TRBV5-1 with TRBJ2-3; TRBD2 aligns across 10 bases. This specimen was PBMCs, mostly from graft donor cells, taken 360 days after TCRalphabeta/CD19-depleted stem cell transplant. The CDR3, as DNA: TGCGCCAGCAGCCCCCCGACTAGCGGGAGCACAGATACGCAGTATTTT. Protein product: CASSPPTSGSTDTQYF.